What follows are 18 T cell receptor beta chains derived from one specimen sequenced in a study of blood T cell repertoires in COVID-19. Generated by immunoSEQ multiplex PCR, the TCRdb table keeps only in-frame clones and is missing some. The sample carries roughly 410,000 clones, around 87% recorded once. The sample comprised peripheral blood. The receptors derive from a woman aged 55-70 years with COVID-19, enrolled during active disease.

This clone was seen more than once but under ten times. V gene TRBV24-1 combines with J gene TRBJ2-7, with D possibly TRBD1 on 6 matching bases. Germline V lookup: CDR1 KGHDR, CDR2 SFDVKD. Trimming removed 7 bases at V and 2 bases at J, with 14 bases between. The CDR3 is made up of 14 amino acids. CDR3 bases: TGTGCCACCAGAGACAGGACGGCAACCTACGAGCAGTACTTC. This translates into CATRDRTATYEQYF.

The CDR3 region is CASSPTLPGGGHEQFF. For the CDR3, the DNA is TGTGCCAGCAGTCCGACCCTGCCAGGGGGCGGCCATGAGCAGTTCTTC. The chain combines TRBV27 with TRBJ2-1; the match to TRBD1 covers 8 bases. CDR3 size: 16 residues. The ends lost 5 bases at V and 8 bases at J; junction bases unmatched: 14. Germline values: CDR1 MNHEY, CDR2 SMNVEV (reference sequence).

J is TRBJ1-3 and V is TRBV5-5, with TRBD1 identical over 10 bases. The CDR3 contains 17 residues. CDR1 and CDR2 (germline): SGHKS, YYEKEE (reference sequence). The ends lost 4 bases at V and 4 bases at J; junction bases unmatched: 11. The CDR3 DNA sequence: TGTGCCAGCAGCGGGATCGGGACAGGGGAGTTGGGAAACACCATATATTTT. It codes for CASSGIGTGELGNTIYF.

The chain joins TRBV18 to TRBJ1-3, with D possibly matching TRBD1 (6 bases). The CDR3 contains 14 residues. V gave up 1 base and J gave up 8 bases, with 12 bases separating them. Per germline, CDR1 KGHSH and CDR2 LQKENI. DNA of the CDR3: TGTGCCAGCTCACCACTTAGGGGGATGGACACCATATATTTT. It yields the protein CASSPLRGMDTIYF.

Here the CDR3 reads CASSFQFLSYNEQFF. CDR3 in DNA: TGTGCCAGCAGCTTCCAGTTTCTCTCCTACAATGAGCAGTTCTTC. The chain combines TRBV11-2 with TRBJ2-1; D gene ambiguous. The CDR3 spans 15 residues. Germline values: CDR1 SGHAT, CDR2 FQNNGV. Trimming took off 3 bases at V and 0 bases at J, with 9 bases between the two ends.

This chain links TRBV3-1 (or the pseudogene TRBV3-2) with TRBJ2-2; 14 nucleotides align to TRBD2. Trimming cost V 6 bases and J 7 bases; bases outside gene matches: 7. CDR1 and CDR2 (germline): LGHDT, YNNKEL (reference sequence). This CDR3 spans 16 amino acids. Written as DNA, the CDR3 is TGTGCCAGCAGGATGACTAGCGGGGGGGCCGTCGGGGAGCTGTTTTTT. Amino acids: CASRMTSGGAVGELFF.

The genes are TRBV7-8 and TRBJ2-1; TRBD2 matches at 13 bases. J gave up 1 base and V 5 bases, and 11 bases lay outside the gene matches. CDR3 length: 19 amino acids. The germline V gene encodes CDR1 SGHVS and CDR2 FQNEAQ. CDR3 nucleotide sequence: TGTGCCAGCAGCACCCAGGGACTAGCGGGGTTTTTTTCCTACAATGAGCAGTTCTTC. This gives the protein CASSTQGLAGFFSYNEQFF.

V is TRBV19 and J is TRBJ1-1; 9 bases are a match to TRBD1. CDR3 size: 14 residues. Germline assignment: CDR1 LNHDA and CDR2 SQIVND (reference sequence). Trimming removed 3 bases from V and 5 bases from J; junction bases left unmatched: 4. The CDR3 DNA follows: TGTGCCAGTAGTATTGACAGGGGGTATACTGAAGCTTTCTTT. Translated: CASSIDRGYTEAFF.

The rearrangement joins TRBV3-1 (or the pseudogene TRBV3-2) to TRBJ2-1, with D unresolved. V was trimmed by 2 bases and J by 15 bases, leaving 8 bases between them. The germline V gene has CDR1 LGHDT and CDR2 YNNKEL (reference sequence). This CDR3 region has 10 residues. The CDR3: CASSQLVPFF. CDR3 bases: TGTGCCAGCAGCCAACTAGTGCCGTTCTTC.

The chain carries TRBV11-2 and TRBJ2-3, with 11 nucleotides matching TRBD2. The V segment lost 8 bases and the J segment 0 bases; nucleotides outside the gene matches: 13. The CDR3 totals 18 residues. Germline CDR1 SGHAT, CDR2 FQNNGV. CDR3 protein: CASGRTGTSGTSTDTQYF. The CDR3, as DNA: TGTGCCAGCGGCAGAACCGGGACTAGCGGAACTAGCACAGATACGCAGTATTTT.

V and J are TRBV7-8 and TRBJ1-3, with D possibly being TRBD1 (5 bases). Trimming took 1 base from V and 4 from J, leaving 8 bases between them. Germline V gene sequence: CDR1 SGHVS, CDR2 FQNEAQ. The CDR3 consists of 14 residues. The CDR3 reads CASSLGQGGNTIYF. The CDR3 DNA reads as TGTGCCAGCAGCTTAGGGCAGGGAGGAAACACCATATATTTT.

The DNA for the CDR3 is TGTGCCAGCAGTGAAAGGGGTGGGCCGAGGTGGGGCTATGGCTACACCTTC. Its protein product is CASSERGGPRWGYGYTF. V gene TRBV6-1 combines with J gene TRBJ1-2; tentative D call: TRBD1 (5 bases). The CDR3 contains 17 residues. Trimming left V 2 bases short and J 4 bases short, with 20 bases between. Germline-derived CDR1 and CDR2 are MNHNS and SASEGT.

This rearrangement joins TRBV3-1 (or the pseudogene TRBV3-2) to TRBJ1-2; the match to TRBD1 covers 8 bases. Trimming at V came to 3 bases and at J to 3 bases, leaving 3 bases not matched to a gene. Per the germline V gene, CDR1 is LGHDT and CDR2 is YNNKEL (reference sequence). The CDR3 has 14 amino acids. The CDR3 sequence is CASSHQDRDYGYTF. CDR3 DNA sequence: TGTGCCAGCAGCCACCAGGACAGGGACTATGGCTACACCTTC.

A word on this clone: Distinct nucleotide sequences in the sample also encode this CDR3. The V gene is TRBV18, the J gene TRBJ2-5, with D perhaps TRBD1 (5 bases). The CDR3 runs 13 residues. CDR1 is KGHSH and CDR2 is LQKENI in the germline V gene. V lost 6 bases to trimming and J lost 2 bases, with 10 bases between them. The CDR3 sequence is CASSPGQQETQYF. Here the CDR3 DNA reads TGTGCCAGCTCCCCAGGGCAACAAGAGACCCAGTACTTC.

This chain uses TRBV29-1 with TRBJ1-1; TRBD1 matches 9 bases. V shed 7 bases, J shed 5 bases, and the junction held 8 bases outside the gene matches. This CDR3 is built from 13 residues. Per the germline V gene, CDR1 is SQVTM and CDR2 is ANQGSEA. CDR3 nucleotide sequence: TGCAGCGGAAAACAGGGGGCGGGTACTGAAGCTTTCTTT. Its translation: CSGKQGAGTEAFF.

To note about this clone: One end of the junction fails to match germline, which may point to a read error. CDR3 DNA sequence: TGTGCCACCAGTAAGGGACAGCCCCAGGGTGGCTACACCTTC. Encoded protein: CATSKGQPQGGYTF. V gene TRBV6-5 combines with J gene TRBJ1-2; 7 nucleotides line up with TRBD1. The CDR3 runs to 14 residues. CDR1 MNHEY and CDR2 SVGAGI come from the germline V gene.

The CDR3 sequence is CASSLRSFGGQYF. The CDR3 DNA is TGTGCCAGCAGTTTGCGAAGTTTCGGGGGGCAGTACTTC. The chain combines TRBV28 with TRBJ2-7, with D possibly being TRBD2 (6 bases). V was pared by 3 bases and J by 9 bases, with 15 bases between. Germline CDR1 reads MDHEN; CDR2 reads SYDVKM. This CDR3 has 13 amino acids.

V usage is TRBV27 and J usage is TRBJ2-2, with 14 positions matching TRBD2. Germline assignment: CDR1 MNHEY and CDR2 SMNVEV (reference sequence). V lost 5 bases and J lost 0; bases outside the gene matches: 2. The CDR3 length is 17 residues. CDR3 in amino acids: CASSGLAGGPNTGELFF. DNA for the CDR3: TGTGCCAGCAGTGGACTAGCGGGGGGCCCGAACACCGGGGAGCTGTTTTTT.